The clone carrying this T cell receptor (beta chain) was recorded a few times. The data were taken from a study of blood T cell repertoires in COVID-19. Study-level background: PBMCs, B-cell-depleted T cells, or T cells were the source of the cDNA or gDNA that made up the material.

The CDR3 is 15 amino acids. The germline CDR1 and CDR2 sequences are LGHNT and FRNRAP. With 1 base clipped from V and 1 base from J, the junction kept 0 bases outside the gene matches. In the original workflow: Counts of nucleated cells, estimated from reference gene primer amplification, were obtained. Produced via immunoSEQ multiplex PCR; TCRdb's table is partial and in-frame only. From that table come the V and J calls and clone size; the DNA was used to work out D and trimming. The table has about 84,000 clones, 80% to 90% seen once. Sequenced input: peripheral blood. This sequence joins TRBV12-5 and TRBJ1-3; 8 bases agree with TRBD1. The source is a man older than 75 with active or convalescent COVID-19. The CDR3 nucleotides read TGTGCTAGTGGTTTGGGGACAGGGTCTGGAAACACCATATATTTT. Residues: CASGLGTGSGNTIYF.